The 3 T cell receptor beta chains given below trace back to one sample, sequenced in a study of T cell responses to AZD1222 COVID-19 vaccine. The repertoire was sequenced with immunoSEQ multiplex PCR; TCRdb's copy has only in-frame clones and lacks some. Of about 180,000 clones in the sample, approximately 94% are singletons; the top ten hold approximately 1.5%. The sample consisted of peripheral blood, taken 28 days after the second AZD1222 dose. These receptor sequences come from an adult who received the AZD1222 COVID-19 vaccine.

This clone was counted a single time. The CDR3, as DNA: TGTGCCAGCAGCCCAACTAGCGGGGGCGAGACCCAGTACTTC. Encoded protein: CASSPTSGGETQYF. The J gene is TRBJ2-5, the V gene TRBV7-3; 11 bases map to TRBD2. V shed 5 bases and J 5 bases; nucleotides not matched to a gene: 4. The germline gives CDR1 SGHTA, CDR2 FQGTGA. The CDR3 covers 14 residues. Using reference TRBV7-3 and TRBJ2-5 for the parts outside the CDR3, the full variable domain is GAGVSQTPSNKVTEKGKYVELRCDPISGHTALYWYRQSLGQGPEFLIYFQGTGAADDSGLPNDRFFAVRPEGSVSTLKIQRTERGDSAVYLCASSPTSGGETQYFGPGTRLLVL.

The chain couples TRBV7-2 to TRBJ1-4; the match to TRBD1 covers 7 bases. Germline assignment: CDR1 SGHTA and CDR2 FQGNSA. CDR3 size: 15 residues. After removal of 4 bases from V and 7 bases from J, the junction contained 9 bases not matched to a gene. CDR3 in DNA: TGTGCCAGCAGCTCCCAGACAGGGAGGCGTGAAAAACTGTTTTTT. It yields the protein CASSSQTGRREKLFF.

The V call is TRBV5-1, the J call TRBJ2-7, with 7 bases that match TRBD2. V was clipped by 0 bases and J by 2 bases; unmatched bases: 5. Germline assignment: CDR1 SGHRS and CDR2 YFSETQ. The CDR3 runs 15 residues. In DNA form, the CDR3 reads TGCGCCAGCAGCTTGGCCGCACTAGCGACCTACGAGCAGTACTTC. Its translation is CASSLAALATYEQYF.